Listed below are T cell receptor beta chains from one sample, sequenced in a study of shared clonotypes between healthy human individuals. TCRdb's copy holds only in-frame clones and misses some; the assay was immunoSEQ multiplex PCR. This table holds over a million clones, roughly 96% found once. Input material: naive CD4+ T cells sorted from blood. The origin of the receptors is a man aged 25 to 40 in good health. Both conserved end residues are part of each CDR3. The order of the fields is clone size, D gene, V gene, J gene, CDR3 protein, CDR3 DNA. The D gene is left open where the match is weak. Not every row has a clone size; where given, it reads once, few, many or a size class.

>.|.|TRBV7-9|TRBJ2-1
CASSLPPGEEYTEKQFF
TGTGCCAGCAGCTTACCCCCTGGTGAGGAATATACAGAAAAGCAGTTCTTC
>.|.|TRBV29-1|TRBJ2-7
CSARGGYEQYF
TGCAGCGCCCGAGGGGGCTACGAGCAGTACTTC
>.|.|TRBV19|TRBJ2-7
CASSIAPSSYEQYF
TGTGCCAGTAGTATAGCCCCGAGCTCCTACGAGCAGTACTTC
>few|TRBD2|TRBV28|TRBJ2-3
CASKLPGTSGSLDTQYF
TGTGCCAGCAAACTTCCCGGGACTAGCGGGAGTTTAGATACGCAGTATTTT
>.|TRBD1|TRBV2|TRBJ2-7
CASTWDRTSYEQYF
TGTGCCAGCACCTGGGACAGGACCTCCTACGAGCAGTACTTC
>.|.|TRBV30|TRBJ2-5
CAWKVAYQETQYF
TGTGCCTGGAAGGTTGCCTACCAAGAGACCCAGTACTTC
>.|.|TRBV18|TRBJ2-5
CASSPQGGEAETQYF
TGTGCCAGCTCACCACAAGGAGGGGAGGCGGAGACCCAGTACTTC
>.|TRBD1|TRBV19|TRBJ2-7
CASSIGRGSYEQYF
TGTGCCAGTAGTATTGGCAGGGGGAGTTACGAGCAGTACTTC
>.|.|TRBV15|TRBJ2-3
CATSSNSAYTDTQYF
TGTGCCACCAGCAGCAATAGCGCGTACACAGATACGCAGTATTTT
>.|TRBD1|TRBV27|TRBJ1-1
CASSLSTGMMTEAFF
TGTGCCAGCAGTCTATCGACAGGGATGATGACTGAAGCTTTCTTT
>.|TRBD2|TRBV27|TRBJ2-1
CASSFKGLAHNEQFF
TGTGCCAGCAGTTTTAAAGGACTAGCTCACAATGAGCAGTTCTTC
>.|.|TRBV9|TRBJ2-7
CASSVRDLSHYEQYF
TGTGCCAGCAGCGTAAGGGACTTATCACATTACGAGCAGTACTTC
>.|.|TRBV6-5|TRBJ2-5
CAASRTQGLETQYF
TGTGCCGCCAGCAGGACACAGGGATTGGAGACCCAGTACTTC
>.|.|TRBV29-1|TRBJ2-3
CSVERGGTDTQYF
TGCAGCGTTGAAAGGGGTGGCACAGATACGCAGTATTTT
>once|.|TRBV18|TRBJ2-5
CASSDGEETQYF
TGTGCCAGCTCAGACGGGGAAGAGACCCAGTACTTC
>.|TRBD2|TRBV9|TRBJ2-1
CASSVGISGRILYNEQFF
TGTGCCAGCAGCGTAGGAATTAGCGGGAGGATCCTGTACAATGAGCAGTTCTTC
>.|.|TRBV10-2|TRBJ2-3
CASSETDTQYF
TGCGCCAGCAGTGAGACAGATACGCAGTATTTT
>.|.|TRBV19|TRBJ2-1
CASSWQVKGDEQFF
TGTGCCAGTAGTTGGCAGGTTAAGGGCGATGAGCAGTTCTTC
>.|TRBD1|TRBV6-5|TRBJ2-7
CASIPGGQGTYEQYF
TGTGCCAGCATCCCTGGGGGACAGGGGACCTACGAGCAGTACTTC
>.|TRBD1|TRBV18|TRBJ2-7
CASSPTGEAYEQYF
TGTGCCAGCTCACCGACAGGGGAAGCCTACGAGCAGTACTTC
>.|TRBD1|TRBV27|TRBJ2-7
CASSFRGQGTVEQYF
TGTGCCAGCAGTTTTCGGGGACAGGGCACGGTCGAGCAGTACTTC
>.|.|TRBV7-9|TRBJ2-7
CASSLRGGSGVYEQYF
TGTGCCAGCAGCTTGAGGGGCGGTTCTGGGGTTTACGAGCAGTACTTC
>.|.|TRBV11-2|TRBJ2-5
CASSQVGGLQETQYF
TGTGCCAGCAGCCAAGTAGGGGGGTTACAAGAGACCCAGTACTTC
>.|TRBD2|TRBV5-4|TRBJ2-1
CASSASLSGRFNEQFF
TGTGCCAGCAGCGCATCACTTAGCGGGAGGTTCAATGAGCAGTTCTTC
>.|.|TRBV5-1|TRBJ2-4
CASSGGPGDIQYF
TGCGCCAGCAGCGGGGGCCCTGGCGACATTCAGTACTTC
>.|.|TRBV5-4|TRBJ1-3
CASSLAGRPTAGNTIYF
TGTGCCAGCAGCTTGGCAGGCAGACCGACGGCTGGAAACACCATATATTTT
>.|.|TRBV6-6|TRBJ1-3
CASTNRLRSGNTIYF
TGTGCCAGCACCAACAGGCTCCGCTCTGGAAACACCATATATTTT
>.|TRBD2|TRBV5-5|TRBJ2-1
CASSSSSGRDEQFF
TGTGCCAGCAGCTCCTCTAGCGGGAGGGATGAGCAGTTCTTC
>.|.|TRBV6-1|TRBJ1-4
CATSLDRKGSQLFF
TGTGCCACCTCCCTGGACCGAAAGGGTTCTCAACTGTTTTTT
>.|.|TRBV15|TRBJ1-2
CATSNTGPYGYTF
TGTGCCACCAGCAATACAGGGCCCTATGGCTACACCTTC
>.|.|TRBV19|TRBJ2-4
CASSIIPGIKNIQYF
TGTGCCAGTAGTATCATCCCCGGGATAAAAAACATTCAGTACTTC
>.|.|TRBV27|TRBJ1-3
CASSSFLNGNTIYF
TGTGCCAGCAGTTCGTTCCTCAACGGAAACACCATATATTTT
>.|.|TRBV5-1|TRBJ2-2
CASRYQSSAGELFF
TGCGCCAGCAGATATCAGTCATCCGCCGGGGAGCTGTTTTTT
>.|.|TRBV28|TRBJ2-5
CASSSPGVETQYF
TGTGCCAGCAGTTCCCCCGGGGTGGAGACCCAGTACTTC
>.|.|TRBV29-1|TRBJ2-7
CSASEGTYEQYF
TGCAGCGCCTCCGAGGGGACCTACGAGCAGTACTTC
>.|.|TRBV7-9|TRBJ2-1
CASSLAEVGTVTYNEQFF
TGTGCCAGCAGCTTAGCTGAGGTCGGGACGGTGACCTACAATGAGCAGTTCTTC
>.|TRBD2|TRBV29-1|TRBJ2-7
CSVGGGRATYEQYF
TGCAGCGTTGGGGGGGGACGGGCGACCTACGAGCAGTACTTC
>.|TRBD1|TRBV14|TRBJ2-2
CASSRRGGRTNTGELFF
TGTGCCAGCAGCCGGAGAGGGGGCAGAACGAACACCGGGGAGCTGTTTTTT
>.|.|TRBV9|TRBJ2-1
CASSVVPVESSYNEQFF
TGTGCCAGCAGCGTAGTTCCCGTGGAGAGCTCCTACAATGAGCAGTTCTTC
>.|.|TRBV18|TRBJ2-5
CASSPTDFSKETQYF
TGTGCCAGCTCACCTACGGACTTCTCTAAAGAGACCCAGTACTTC
>.|.|TRBV6-1|TRBJ2-1
CASHPLTTPGNEQFF
TGTGCCAGTCATCCCTTGACTACCCCGGGCAATGAGCAGTTCTTC
>.|.|TRBV6-5|TRBJ2-3
CASSYSGGPHTDTQYF
TGTGCCAGCAGTTACTCGGGGGGGCCCCACACAGATACGCAGTATTTT
>.|.|TRBV5-1|TRBJ1-1
CASSLIAGEAEAFF
TGCGCCAGCAGCTTGATAGCAGGGGAGGCTGAAGCTTTCTTT
>few|.|TRBV9|TRBJ2-1
CASSARDLYNEQFF
TGTGCCAGCAGCGCCCGGGACTTATACAATGAGCAGTTCTTC
>.|TRBD2|TRBV30|TRBJ2-1
CAWSVVGLAGGRTYNEQFF
TGTGCCTGGAGTGTAGTCGGGCTAGCGGGAGGGCGGACCTACAATGAGCAGTTCTTC
>.|TRBD2|TRBV7-2|TRBJ2-5
CASSLPVSRGSEETQYF
TGTGCCAGCAGCTTACCCGTTTCTCGCGGGAGTGAAGAGACCCAGTACTTC
>.|.|TRBV13|TRBJ2-3
CASARSTDTQYF
TGTGCCAGCGCAAGGTCAACAGATACGCAGTATTTT
>.|.|TRBV11-2|TRBJ1-3
CASSSVISGNTIYF
TGTGCCAGCAGCTCCGTCATCTCTGGAAACACCATATATTTT
>.|.|TRBV20-1|TRBJ2-7
CSARGGAEQYF
TGCAGTGCTAGAGGAGGGGCCGAGCAGTACTTC
>.|.|TRBV11-2|TRBJ1-2
CASSPGLDYGYTF
TGTGCCAGCAGCCCCGGACTGGACTATGGCTACACCTTC
>.|TRBD2|TRBV19|TRBJ2-1
CASSPSSGPNNEQFF
TGTGCCAGTAGTCCCTCTAGCGGACCGAACAATGAGCAGTTCTTC
>.|.|TRBV27|TRBJ2-3
CASSWTDSTDTQYF
TGTGCCAGCAGTTGGACAGATAGCACAGATACGCAGTATTTT
>.|.|TRBV18|TRBJ2-1
CASSPSPGSEQFF
TGTGCCAGCTCACCTTCACCGGGGAGTGAGCAGTTCTTC
>.|.|TRBV4-1|TRBJ1-5
CASSQGQGLPQHF
TGCGCCAGCAGCCAAGGTCAGGGTCTGCCCCAGCATTTT
>.|.|TRBV4-2|TRBJ2-2
CASSQETGELFF
TGTGCCAGCAGCCAAGAGACCGGGGAGCTGTTTTTT
>.|TRBD1|TRBV5-1|TRBJ2-2
CASRTGPNTGELFF
TGCGCCAGCAGGACAGGGCCGAACACCGGGGAGCTGTTTTTT